The 25 T cell receptor beta chains below all came from one sample that was sequenced in a study of cytomegalovirus exposure and HLA in healthy donors. Primers for the PCR totalled 60 Vbeta and 13 Jbeta. This table comes from immunoSEQ multiplex PCR, and its TCRdb copy is limited to in-frame clones, with some not included. Of 100,000 to 150,000 clones listed, about 74% are singletons. The sequenced sample consisted of PBMCs. These receptors were taken from a man aged 35-49 years in good health and CMV-seropositive.

This clone was picked up a small number of times. The chain recombines TRBV25-1 with TRBJ2-3, with TRBD1 matching over 7 bases. Trimming removed 6 bases from V and 5 bases from J; junction bases left unmatched: 8. From germline, CDR1 is MGHDK and CDR2 SYGVNS. This CDR3 comprises 14 residues. The CDR3 bases are TGTGCCAGCAGCCCGAGGGGGCCTTTAGATACGCAGTATTTT. Translated: CASSPRGPLDTQYF.

The chain has TRBV30 and TRBJ1-2; 10 nucleotides agree with TRBD1. Germline CDR1 is GTSNPN and CDR2 is SVGIG (reference sequence). The J segment lost 2 bases and the V segment lost 3 bases, leaving 3 bases of the junction unmatched. The CDR3 contains 14 residues. The DNA of the CDR3 is TGTGCCTGGAGGCTGGACAGGGGGAACTATGGCTACACCTTC. Its protein is CAWRLDRGNYGYTF.

This clone came up a few times. The chain joins TRBV11-3 to TRBJ2-6; 8 positions agree with TRBD1. The V and J ends lost 4 bases and 2 bases, in that order; junction bases with no gene match: 16. The V gene's germline CDR1 is SGHNT and CDR2 YENEEA. This CDR3 contains 20 residues. For the CDR3, the DNA is TGTGCCAGCAGCTCCCCAGGGGGCGGTCCTGAGGTGGCTGGGGCCAACGTCCTGACTTTC. Its translation is CASSSPGGGPEVAGANVLTF.

The chain links TRBV5-4 to TRBJ1-2; 9 bases line up with TRBD1. Germline-derived CDR1 and CDR2 are SGHNT and YYREEE (reference sequence). The CDR3 runs 16 residues. Unmatched junction bases numbered 11, after V lost 4 bases and J lost 4 bases. The CDR3 is CASSPPGTGSIYGYTF. In DNA form, the CDR3 reads TGTGCCAGCAGCCCACCCGGGACAGGGAGTATCTATGGCTACACCTTC.

This chain uses TRBV27 with TRBJ1-1, with D possibly being TRBD1 (6 bases). The CDR3 sequence is 21 residues long. V shed 4 bases and J shed 4 bases, with 34 bases lying between them. Per the germline V gene, CDR1 is MNHEY and CDR2 is SMNVEV (reference sequence). The CDR3: CASSSTLPRQNYSPRGTEAFF. CDR3 nucleotides: TGTGCCAGCAGTTCCACCCTTCCTAGACAGAATTACAGCCCCAGGGGCACTGAAGCTTTCTTT.

Here the CDR3 DNA reads TGTGCCAGTAGCACCAGAGCGGCCAACGTCCTGACTTTC. Protein: CASSTRAANVLTF. The V call is TRBV28, the J call TRBJ2-6; D uncertain. Germline CDR1 MDHEN, CDR2 SYDVKM. The CDR3 is 13 residues long. V lost 9 bases, J lost 6 bases, and 12 bases lay in between.

The chain recombines TRBV5-4 with TRBJ2-4; TRBD2 matches 10 bases. There are 16 residues in the CDR3. Per germline, CDR1 SGHNT and CDR2 YYREEE (reference sequence). V trimming: 4 bases; J trimming: 1 base; junction bases outside the gene matches: 5. The CDR3 reads CASSGNSGGAKNIQYF. As DNA, the CDR3 is TGTGCCAGCAGCGGGAATAGCGGGGGGGCCAAAAACATTCAGTACTTC.

V usage is TRBV6-5 and J usage is TRBJ2-5; D perhaps matches TRBD1 (6 bases). CDR3 length equals 12 residues. V was trimmed by 7 bases and J by 4 bases, leaving 10 bases between them. The V gene's germline CDR1 is MNHEY and CDR2 SVGAGI. DNA of the CDR3: TGTGCCAGCAACAGGGCAGGAGAGACCCAGTACTTC. Encoded protein: CASNRAGETQYF.

V and J are TRBV5-1 and TRBJ1-3, with D unclear. The V and J ends lost 4 bases and 0 bases respectively, with 14 bases between them. Germline V gene sequence: CDR1 SGHRS, CDR2 YFSETQ. CDR3 length equals 16 residues. CDR3 bases: TGCGCCAGCAGCAAGGACTTCCAGAGCTCTGGAAACACCATATATTTT. Its protein product is CASSKDFQSSGNTIYF. The whole variable domain, remainder taken from reference TRBV5-1 and TRBJ1-3, is KAGVTQTPRYLIKTRGQQVTLSCSPISGHRSVSWYQQTPGQGLQFLFEYFSETQRNKGNFPGRFSGRQFSNSRSEMNVSTLELGDSALYLCASSKDFQSSGNTIYFGEGSWLTVV.

The chain uses TRBV7-9 and TRBJ2-3, with TRBD1 matching 12 bases. Germline values: CDR1 SEHNR, CDR2 FQNEAQ (reference sequence). This CDR3 is 15 amino acids long. V lost 5 bases, J lost 8 bases, and 8 bases stayed unmatched. The CDR3 DNA is TGTGCCAGCAGCCCGACCGGGACAGGGGGCTCTACGCAGTATTTT. It is translated as CASSPTGTGGSTQYF. The variable domain in full, completed from reference TRBV7-9 and TRBJ2-3, reads DTGVSQNPRHKITKRGQNVTFRCDPISEHNRLYWYRQTLGQGPEFLTYFQNEAQLEKSRLLSDRFSAERPKGSFSTLEIQRTEQGDSAMYLCASSPTGTGGSTQYFGPGTRLTVL.

This clone was counted a few times. The chain links TRBV5-1 to TRBJ2-3, with D uncertain. Germline V CDR1 and CDR2: SGHRS, YFSETQ. There are 14 residues in the CDR3. V was shortened by 0 bases and J by 5 bases, with 10 bases between the two germline ends. The CDR3 region is CASSLGVVKDTQYF. The DNA for the CDR3 is TGCGCCAGCAGCTTGGGAGTAGTAAAAGATACGCAGTATTTT.

The chain is built from TRBV28 and TRBJ2-1; TRBD2 matches at 12 bases. V shed 6 bases and J 7 bases; nucleotides not matched to a gene: 10. Germline assignment: CDR1 MDHEN and CDR2 SYDVKM. The CDR3 spans 16 residues. CDR3 coding DNA: TGTGCCAGCAGGGGGGCTAGCGGGAGGGCCCGGAATGAGCAGTTCTTC. Translating it yields CASRGASGRARNEQFF.

The chain recombines TRBV2 with TRBJ2-1, with TRBD2 matching 12 bases. Germline lookup yields CDR1 SNHLY and CDR2 FYNNEI. Losses at the gene ends were 6 bases for V and 7 bases for J; bases not matched to a gene: 7. The CDR3 extends over 15 amino acids. In DNA form, the CDR3 reads TGTGCCAGCAGACCTAGCGGGGGGGCGGGTAATGAGCAGTTCTTC. The encoded protein is CASRPSGGAGNEQFF.

This rearrangement joins TRBV19 to TRBJ2-1; tentatively, D is TRBD1 (5 bases). The CDR3 totals 15 residues. V gave up 3 bases and J gave up 0 bases, with 9 bases separating them. Per the germline V gene, CDR1 is LNHDA and CDR2 is SQIVND (reference sequence). The CDR3 coding sequence is TGTGCCAGTAGTATTGAAGGGGACTCCTACAATGAGCAGTTCTTC. Translated, it gives CASSIEGDSYNEQFF.

This clone was seen only once. The V and J genes are TRBV9 and TRBJ1-6; tentatively, D is TRBD1 (5 bases). V gave up 4 bases and J gave up 8 bases, with 19 bases separating them. The CDR3 consists of 16 residues. Per germline, CDR1 SGDLS and CDR2 YYNGEE. The CDR3 nucleotides read TGTGCCAGCAGCACAGACGTCGGGGGAAGGGATTCACCCCTCCACTTT. Translated: CASSTDVGGRDSPLHF.

The chain recombines TRBV28 with TRBJ2-7, with D possibly TRBD1 on 5 matching bases. The V gene lost 2 bases and the J gene lost 5 bases, with 13 bases spanning the gap. Germline CDR1 reads MDHEN; CDR2 reads SYDVKM. The CDR3 is 14 amino acids. The chain's CDR3 is CASSLRQGSNEQYF. CDR3 DNA sequence: TGTGCCAGCAGTTTAAGGCAGGGCAGCAACGAGCAGTACTTC.

A few counts support this clone. The chain recombines TRBV12-2 with TRBJ2-7; TRBD2 reflects the table's D call only, with no check against the DNA. TRBV12-2 is designated a pseudogene. The CDR3 runs to 14 residues. CDR3 region: CASRLLAGSCEQYF. In nucleotides, the CDR3 is TGTGCAAGTCGCTTGCTAGCGGGATCTTGCGAGCAGTACTTC.

The rearrangement uses TRBV7-9 and TRBJ2-2, with 8 bases aligning to TRBD1. The germline CDR1 and CDR2 sequences are SEHNR and FQNEAQ (reference sequence). The CDR3 runs to 17 residues. J was trimmed by 9 bases and V by 6 bases; bases with no gene match: 18. Written as DNA, the CDR3 is TGTGCCAGCAGACGCAACCGGGGGACAGGAATTTCCCGGGAGCTGTTTTTT. This sequence encodes CASRRNRGTGISRELFF. Full variable domain (missing parts from reference TRBV7-9 and TRBJ2-2): DTGVSQNPRHKITKRGQNVTFRCDPISEHNRLYWYRQTLGQGPEFLTYFQNEAQLEKSRLLSDRFSAERPKGSFSTLEIQRTEQGDSAMYLCASRRNRGTGISRELFFGEGSRLTVL.

This clone was seen just once. The V and J genes are TRBV29-1 and TRBJ2-1, with TRBD2 identical over 8 bases. Germline-derived CDR1 and CDR2 are SQVTM and ANQGSEA. Germline trimming cut 5 bases from V and 14 bases from J; bases unmatched to any gene: 8. This CDR3 is built from 11 residues. The CDR3 loop is CSVLRAGAKFF. In DNA form, the CDR3 reads TGCAGCGTTTTAAGAGCGGGAGCAAAGTTCTTC.

The chain carries TRBV5-5 and TRBJ1-3; tentative D call: TRBD1 (5 bases). The germline V gene has CDR1 SGHKS and CDR2 YYEKEE (reference sequence). The germline V and J ends were trimmed by 3 bases and 4 bases, with 23 bases remaining between them. The CDR3 consists of 18 residues. The CDR3 nucleotides are TGTGCCAGCAGCTCCCTATCGGCGGGACCGTCTGTCGGAAACACCATATATTTT. Amino acid sequence: CASSSLSAGPSVGNTIYF.

The J gene is TRBJ2-1, the V gene TRBV5-1, with a possible D match to TRBD2 (5 bases). The CDR3 runs 14 residues. Germline CDR1 SGHRS, CDR2 YFSETQ. Trimming shortened V by 0 bases and J by 10 bases, and 14 bases separated the two germline ends. The CDR3 protein is CASSLAKLGLEQFF. CDR3 DNA sequence: TGCGCCAGCAGCTTGGCCAAACTAGGTCTCGAGCAGTTCTTC.

A few counts support this clone. The chain is built from TRBV5-6 and TRBJ2-7, with 9 bases aligning to TRBD1. Looked up from germline, CDR1 is SGHDT and CDR2 is YYEEEE. The CDR3 consists of 16 residues. Trimming removed 4 bases from V and 6 bases from J; junction bases left unmatched: 14. CDR3 DNA sequence: TGTGCCAGCAGCGTCGGGACAGGGAAACTATTCTCCGAGCAGTACTTC. Encoded protein: CASSVGTGKLFSEQYF. Full variable domain (missing parts from reference TRBV5-6 and TRBJ2-7): DAGVTQSPTHLIKTRGQQVTLRCSPKSGHDTVSWYQQALGQGPQFIFQYYEEEERQRGNFPDRFSGHQFPNYSSELNVNALLLGDSALYLCASSVGTGKLFSEQYFGPGTRLTVT.

The chain is built from TRBV10-3 and TRBJ1-1; weak D call: TRBD1 (6 bases). The CDR3 totals 15 residues. The germline V gene encodes CDR1 ENHRY and CDR2 SYGVKD. Trimming shortened V by 2 bases and J by 1 base, and 11 bases separated the two germline ends. The DNA of the CDR3 is TGTGCCATCAGTGAGAATCCGGGACAGAACACTGAAGCTTTCTTT. This encodes CAISENPGQNTEAFF.

V usage is TRBV27 and J usage is TRBJ2-7; 7 positions agree with TRBD1. Trimming took 0 bases from V and 4 from J; bases not matched to a gene: 6. In germline, CDR1 is MNHEY, CDR2 SMNVEV (reference sequence). This CDR3 contains 15 residues. Written as DNA, the CDR3 is TGTGCCAGCAGTTTATCAAAGGGGGCGCGGTACGAGCAGTACTTC. Translation: CASSLSKGARYEQYF.

This clone was seen a few times. This chain joins TRBV6-6 and TRBJ2-5; D is perhaps TRBD2 (6 bases). The CDR3 extends over 12 amino acids. V lost 5 bases and J lost 7, with 11 bases in between. CDR1 is MNHNY, CDR2 SVGAGI, per germline (reference sequence). The CDR3 DNA sequence: TGTGCCAGCAGTCCGGTCGGGGGGACCCAGTACTTC. It specifies CASSPVGGTQYF.